Sequencing of this TCR beta chain was carried out in a study of OX40 agonist ivuxolimab in advanced cancers. Deletions cut 2 bases from V and 4 bases from J, with 11 bases between. Germline CDR1 and CDR2: SGHTA and FQGNSA. The CDR3 has 14 amino acids. Here immunoSEQ multiplex PCR was the method, and the copy in TCRdb shows in-frame clones only, minus some. Of about 120,000 clones listed, over 85% are singletons. The sequence was collected from an adult with an advanced solid tumor such as melanoma, head and neck, liver or kidney cancer. This chain connects TRBV7-2 to TRBJ1-1; D is undetermined. Sequences were derived from CD4+ or CD8+ T cells sorted from blood, sampled in a trial of the OX40 agonist ivuxolimab. CDR3 sequence (DNA): TGTGCCAGCAGCTTACGCGGCTATGGCACTGAAGCTTTCTTT. Translation gives CASSLRGYGTEAFF. The full variable domain, completed using reference TRBV7-2 and TRBJ1-1, is GAGVSQSPSNKVTEKGKDVELRCDPISGHTALYWYRQSLGQGLEFLIYFQGNSAPDKSGLPSDRFSAERTGGSVSTLTIQRTQQEDSAVYLCASSLRGYGTEAFFGQGTRLTVV.